The 19 T cell receptor beta chains listed next were all sequenced from one sample in a study of CXCR3-negative and CXCR3-positive naive CD8 T cells. cDNA libraries for TRB were generated by 5' RACE incorporating UMI labels. TCRdb re-called the 5' RACE reads and gives one entry per CDR3 protein, without DNA. This table lists approximately 47,000 distinct CDR3 sequences. The sample comprised naive CXCR3- CD8+ T cells from blood. Subset denoted: CD45RO-CCR7+CD27+CD95- naive CD8+ T cells lacking CXCR3 (TNR3-). The receptors come from a human donor in good health. Some clones in this sample may be carry-over from other donors' samples.

The genes are TRBV29-1 and TRBJ2-7. Germline CDR1 reads SQVTM; CDR2 reads ANQGSEA. This CDR3 is built from 11 residues. The CDR3 reads CSVEVNGEQYF.

The V gene is TRBV5-1, the J gene TRBJ2-7; no DNA is available, so the TRBD1 call from TCRdb remains unchecked. The CDR3 runs 15 residues. The V gene's germline CDR1 is SGHRS and CDR2 YFSETQ. The CDR3 reads CASSLGPRTTYEQYF.

The CDR3 loop is CASRSGLVGSTGELFF. V is TRBV28 and J is TRBJ2-2; TCRdb returns TRBD2, unconfirmable since there is no DNA. Germline V lookup: CDR1 MDHEN, CDR2 SYDVKM. The CDR3 sequence is 16 residues long.

The CDR3 reads CASSFSGGLFSYEQYF. V usage is TRBV7-6 and J usage is TRBJ2-7; there is no DNA to check the TCRdb D call of TRBD2. The CDR3 sequence is 16 residues long. The germline V gene has CDR1 SGHVS and CDR2 FNYEAQ.

The chain is built from TRBV12-3 or TRBV12-4 and TRBJ2-7; checking the TCRdb D call of TRBD2 is not possible without DNA. The CDR3 has 17 residues. The CDR3 is CASSFANQRALFYEQYF.

The CDR3 spells CASWGPETPTNYGYTF. The J gene is TRBJ1-2, the V gene TRBV12-3 or TRBV12-4; TCRdb gives TRBD1 as the D gene, but with no DNA this cannot be confirmed. This CDR3 is built from 16 residues.

The chain links TRBV7-6 to TRBJ2-2; the TCRdb D gene call, TRBD1, has no DNA to confirm it. Germline V gives CDR1 SGHVS, CDR2 FNYEAQ. CDR3 size: 15 residues. The CDR3 loop reads CASSLGVPNTGELFF. Together with reference TRBV7-6 and TRBJ2-2, the CDR3 gives the full variable domain: GAGVSQSPRYKVTKRGQDVALRCDPISGHVSLYWYRQALGQGPEFLTYFNYEAQQDKSGLPNDRFSAERPEGSISTLTIQRTEQRDSAMYRCASSLGVPNTGELFFGEGSRLTVL.

The chain recombines TRBV20-1 with TRBJ2-7; the D call of TRBD1 rests on TCRdb alone, since no DNA is present to check it. CDR1 and CDR2 (germline): DFQATT, SNEGSKA (reference sequence). The CDR3 is made up of 12 amino acids. This CDR3 is CSARKPGSEQYF.

The chain links TRBV18 to TRBJ2-1; the D call of TRBD1 rests on TCRdb alone, since no DNA is present to check it. This CDR3 comprises 17 residues. The V gene's germline CDR1 is KGHSH and CDR2 LQKENI. The CDR3 is CASSPSGETGTYNEQFF.

The CDR3 sequence is CAWSKGNEQFF. This chain connects TRBV30 to TRBJ2-1. This CDR3 has 11 amino acids. Germline V CDR1 and CDR2: GTSNPN, SVGIG (reference sequence).

The rearrangement joins TRBV7-9 to TRBJ1-4. CDR1 and CDR2 from the germline V gene are SEHNR and FQNEAQ (reference sequence). The CDR3 is 16 amino acids. The CDR3 region is CASSNVGGGLGEKLFF.

V usage is TRBV19 and J usage is TRBJ2-5; TCRdb's D gene call, TRBD2, goes unchecked for lack of DNA. This CDR3 has 13 amino acids. The V gene's germline CDR1 is LNHDA and CDR2 SQIVND (reference sequence). CDR3 amino acids: CASSTRVGETQYF.

V usage is TRBV28 and J usage is TRBJ2-2; TCRdb's D gene call, TRBD2, goes unchecked for lack of DNA. This CDR3 spans 15 amino acids. Germline V lookup: CDR1 MDHEN, CDR2 SYDVKM. CDR3 in amino acids: CASSLSSAGTGELFF.

The chain has TRBV6-2 or TRBV6-3 and TRBJ2-5; TCRdb's D gene call, TRBD1, goes unchecked for lack of DNA. This CDR3 region has 12 residues. CDR1 and CDR2 (germline): MNHEY, SVGEGT. The CDR3 loop reads CASSLGGRTQYF.

The V gene is TRBV20-1, the J gene TRBJ2-7. CDR3 length equals 12 residues. CDR1 and CDR2 from the germline V gene are DFQATT and SNEGSKA (reference sequence). CDR3 in amino acids: CSARDEGSEQYF.

The rearrangement joins TRBV14 to TRBJ2-7; TCRdb picks TRBD2, but there is no DNA to check that call. The CDR3 runs to 15 residues. Germline V CDR1 and CDR2: SGHDN, FVKESK. Here the CDR3 reads CASSPTSPLIYEQYF.

The chain is built from TRBV14 and TRBJ2-1. From germline, CDR1 is SGHDN and CDR2 FVKESK. CDR3 length equals 15 residues. CDR3 residues: CASSQDRGPYNEQFF.

The chain carries TRBV5-1 and TRBJ2-7. CDR1 is SGHRS and CDR2 is YFSETQ in the germline V gene. The CDR3 length is 12 residues. CDR3 sequence reads: CASSHAGYEQYF.

The V call is TRBV28, the J call TRBJ2-2; the TCRdb call, TRBD1, lacks DNA for checking. Germline CDR1 and CDR2: MDHEN and SYDVKM. The CDR3 sequence is 14 residues long. The CDR3 reads CASSLYPQTGELFF.